The T cell receptor beta chain described here comes from a study of Graves' ophthalmopathy and Graves' hyperthyroidism. The study's findings and limits: A model of 13 signatures distinguished ophthalmopathy from stable hyperthyroidism at approximately 90% sensitivity and roughly 80% specificity.

This clonotype was observed at least ten times. Its antigen is as yet unknown. Ophthalmopathy-affected donors exhibited moderate-to-severe activity, CAS ≥3, NOSPECS ≥4, and duration under 3 months. A roughly 10 ml volume of fresh peripheral blood provided the PBMCs. As the template, RNA transcripts were used to amplify TCR beta CDR3 regions. HTBI primers were employed in first-round RT-PCR, then a second-round multiplex PCR followed. One entry per CDR3 protein results from TCRdb running MiXCR on the multiplex PCR reads. This sample carries about 740,000 distinct CDR3 sequences, roughly 40% of them seen once, and the ten largest clones take 44%. CDR1 LGHNA and CDR2 YSLEER come from the germline V gene. The V and J ends lost 2 bases and 0 bases respectively, with 7 bases between them. The CDR3 sequence is 14 residues long.

V gene TRBV4-3 combines with J gene TRBJ1-1; D gene ambiguous. This clonotype originated in an adult man with Graves' ophthalmopathy. The sequencing sample was made of peripheral blood. The DNA for the CDR3 is TGCGCCAGCAGCCAAAAGACACTGAACACTGAAGCTTTCTTT. Encoded protein: CASSQKTLNTEAFF.